The clone carrying this TCR beta chain was seen a few times. As yet, its antigen is unknown. These data originate in a study of human T cells and chemical hapten exposure. Across the study: Each patient's scalp received weekly diphenylcyclopropenone throughout the approximately 24-week study. Recorded diagnoses among the mostly female patients were alopecia areata, totalis or universalis.

MiXCR, applied by TCRdb to the RACE reads, yields one record per CDR3 protein. The sample has fewer than 500,000 distinct CDR3 sequences; 4.8% are singletons. Regarding the study as a whole: With DPC sensitization, TCRs exceeding 1 in 1000 frequency showed no change.

Trimming took off 1 base at V and 3 bases at J, with 14 bases between the two ends. The germline gives CDR1 SNHLY, CDR2 FYNNEI. The CDR3 extends over 16 amino acids. Documented time point: patch test 1, 2 weeks after DPC sensitization. Specified treatment: therapeutic diphenylcyclopropenone sensitization with weekly scalp DPC. Donors, patients with alopecia ranging from 18 to 70 years old and judged suitable for DPC, provided samples. The receptor comes from a woman aged 45-60 years with alopecia areata. Some clones in this sample may be carry-over from other donors' samples. Sequences were derived from whole blood, sampled in connection with sensitization to the hapten diphenylcyclopropenone (DPC). V is TRBV2 and J is TRBJ2-3, with D possibly TRBD2 on 6 matching bases. The CDR3: CASSEGSPRGTDTQYF. DNA for the CDR3: TGTGCCAGCAGTGAAGGTTCCCCCCGGGGGACAGATACGCAGTATTTT.